The 10 T cell receptor beta chains presented below share a single source sample, sequenced in a study of long-term antiretroviral therapy in people with HIV. immunoSEQ v3.0 was run at survey level. The repertoire was sequenced with immunoSEQ multiplex PCR; TCRdb's copy has only in-frame clones and lacks some. Of approximately 17,000 clones listed, about four fifths were seen once; the top ten hold roughly 14%. Sequenced material: unsorted PBMCs, taken more than 3.1 years after starting antiretroviral therapy. These receptors were collected from a woman between 40 and 55 years old with HIV.

The gene calls are TRBV7-9 and TRBJ1-4, with 7 bases lining up with TRBD1. Per germline, CDR1 SEHNR and CDR2 FQNEAQ (reference sequence). J was trimmed by 4 bases and V by 5 bases; bases with no gene match: 10. This CDR3 contains 16 residues. The CDR3 DNA reads as TGTGCCAGCAGCCAAGAACCGGGACAGATTAATGAAAAACTGTTTTTT. Its protein product is CASSQEPGQINEKLFF.

This sequence joins TRBV5-1 and TRBJ1-1; 8 bases agree with TRBD1. This CDR3 is built from 15 residues. Unmatched junction bases numbered 9, after V lost 3 bases and J lost 5 bases. From germline, CDR1 is SGHRS and CDR2 YFSETQ. The CDR3 reads CASSSMQGARTEAFF. In nucleotides, the CDR3 is TGCGCCAGCAGCTCAATGCAGGGGGCGCGGACTGAAGCTTTCTTT.

This chain joins TRBV25-1 and TRBJ1-1, with TRBD1 as a possible D gene (6 bases). The CDR3 totals 13 residues. The germline CDR1 and CDR2 sequences are MGHDK and SYGVNS. V lost 8 bases and J lost 3, with 13 bases in between. DNA for the CDR3: TGTGCCAGCGCACTACAGGGCGACACTGAAGCTTTCTTT. Translated, it gives CASALQGDTEAFF.

This sequence joins TRBV30 and TRBJ1-5; D gene uncertain. Trimming stripped 1 base from V and 6 bases from J, with 10 bases between. The germline V gene has CDR1 GTSNPN and CDR2 SVGIG (reference sequence). The CDR3 spans 13 residues. The CDR3 loop is CAWSGSSGQPQHF. The CDR3 bases are TGTGCCTGGAGTGGCAGTAGCGGTCAGCCCCAGCATTTT.

V usage is TRBV7-2 and J usage is TRBJ1-2; tentatively, D is TRBD1 (6 bases). Germline V gene data show CDR1 as SGHTA and CDR2 as FQGNSA. The CDR3 runs 15 residues. V shed 4 bases and J shed 4 bases, with 16 bases lying between them. The CDR3 DNA reads TGTGCCAGCAGCTCGGACAGTTTTACCGTCTATGGCTACACCTTC. It encodes CASSSDSFTVYGYTF.

The genes are TRBV10-3 and TRBJ2-6, with 10 positions matching TRBD1. Germline CDR1 reads ENHRY; CDR2 reads SYGVKD. V dropped 6 bases and J dropped 0; count of bases not matched to a gene: 8. The CDR3 contains 18 residues. As DNA, the CDR3 is TGTGCCATCAGCCCCGGGACAGGGGTAACCTCTGGGGCCAACGTCCTGACTTTC. This encodes CAISPGTGVTSGANVLTF.

The genes are TRBV19 and TRBJ1-2, with a tentative D call TRBD1 (5 bases). The CDR3 length is 16 residues. Germline loops: CDR1 LNHDA, CDR2 SQIVND (reference sequence). Trimming took off 9 bases at V and 5 bases at J, with 25 bases between the two ends. In nucleotides, the CDR3 is TGTGCCAGCACAATTGGGCCCGGGGGAGAAAATTATGGCTACACCTTC. Translated: CASTIGPGGENYGYTF.

The rearrangement uses TRBV6-5 and TRBJ1-2, with 7 bases that match TRBD1. J lost 4 bases, V lost 0 bases, and 8 bases had no gene match. The CDR3 contains 16 residues. Germline loops: CDR1 MNHEY, CDR2 SVGAGI. DNA of the CDR3: TGTGCCAGCAGTTACTCTAGGACAGGCGGGCGCTATGGCTACACCTTC. Amino acid sequence: CASSYSRTGGRYGYTF.

In its sample, this clone was seen a few times. V and J are TRBV30 and TRBJ1-6, with D possibly TRBD1 on 6 matching bases. V was shortened by 2 bases and J by 9 bases, with 14 bases between the two germline ends. The CDR3 spans 14 residues. The germline V gene encodes CDR1 GTSNPN and CDR2 SVGIG (reference sequence). CDR3 protein: CAWSYRAQSSPLHF. As DNA, the CDR3 is TGTGCCTGGAGTTACAGGGCCCAGAGTTCACCCCTCCACTTT. Together with reference TRBV30 and TRBJ1-6, the CDR3 gives the full variable domain: SQTIHQWPATLVQPVGSPLSLECTVEGTSNPNLYWYRQAAGRGLQLLFYSVGIGQISSEVPQNLSASRPQDRQFILSSKKLLLSDSGFYLCAWSYRAQSSPLHFGNGTRLTVT.

This clone was seen only a few times. The rearrangement joins TRBV5-1 to TRBJ1-6, with 7 bases fitting TRBD1. The CDR3 loop spans 13 amino acids. Germline V gene lookup returns CDR1 SGHRS and CDR2 YFSETQ. J was trimmed by 10 bases and V by 1 base; bases with no gene match: 2. The CDR3 sequence: CASSLNRGSPLHF. The CDR3 nucleotides read TGCGCCAGCAGCTTGAACAGGGGCTCACCCCTCCACTTT.